The 22 T cell receptor beta chains below all came from one sample that was sequenced in a study of T cells in tumors after PD-1 blockade. Sequencing used immunoSEQ multiplex PCR; TCRdb keeps in-frame clones, though not all of them. Of 11,000 or so clones in the sample, approximately 57% were seen once. Sequenced here: tumor tissue, sampled before anti-PD-1 treatment. The receptors come from a human donor with basal cell carcinoma.

The J gene is TRBJ1-3, the V gene TRBV28; D is unclear. The ends were cut back, 3 bases at V and 3 bases at J, with 3 bases in the middle. Germline loops: CDR1 MDHEN, CDR2 SYDVKM. The CDR3 has 12 amino acids. The CDR3: CASSFLGNTIYF. The DNA of the CDR3 is TGTGCCAGCAGTTTTCTTGGAAACACCATATATTTT.

This clone showed up just once. The chain combines TRBV2 with TRBJ1-1; tentative D call: TRBD1 (6 bases). The CDR3 has 13 amino acids. Looked up from germline, CDR1 is SNHLY and CDR2 is FYNNEI. Trimming removed 7 bases from V and 6 bases from J, with 15 bases in between. This CDR3 is CASTPGRGAEAFF. The CDR3 DNA is TGTGCCAGCACTCCGGGCAGGGGCGCTGAAGCTTTCTTT.

The chain is built from TRBV14 and TRBJ1-1; no clear D. The germline V and J ends were trimmed by 2 bases and 5 bases, with 15 bases remaining between them. The CDR3 sequence is 15 residues long. Germline assignment: CDR1 SGHDN and CDR2 FVKESK. CDR3 loop: CASSQLGPPGTEAFF. As DNA, the CDR3 is TGTGCCAGCAGCCAACTCGGGCCCCCGGGGACTGAAGCTTTCTTT.

The rearrangement uses TRBV11-3 and TRBJ1-1, with D possibly being TRBD1 (5 bases). Germline V gene sequence: CDR1 SGHNT, CDR2 YENEEA. This CDR3 has 15 residues. Trimming stripped 4 bases from V and 1 base from J, with 13 bases between. The CDR3 nucleotides are TGTGCCAGCAGCTCACCCCGGGACCAGAACACTGAAGCTTTCTTT. Amino acids: CASSSPRDQNTEAFF. Complete variable domain (other parts from reference TRBV11-3 and TRBJ1-1): EAGVVQSPRYKIIEKKQPVAFWCNPISGHNTLYWYLQNLGQGPELLIRYENEEAVDDSQLPKDRFSAERLKGVDSTLKIQPAELGDSAVYLCASSSPRDQNTEAFFGQGTRLTVV.

The J gene is TRBJ1-1, the V gene TRBV2, with D perhaps TRBD1 (5 bases). Germline V gives CDR1 SNHLY, CDR2 FYNNEI. This CDR3 has 14 residues. Deletions cut 5 bases from V and 1 base from J, with 11 bases between. The CDR3 here is CASSTGGRNTEAFF. The CDR3 DNA reads TGTGCCAGCAGTACGGGGGGAAGGAACACTGAAGCTTTCTTT.

The genes are TRBV14 and TRBJ1-6, with D unclear. The CDR3 totals 14 residues. Germline CDR1 and CDR2: SGHDN and FVKESK. Trimming took 3 bases from V and 4 from J, leaving 7 bases between them. CDR3 sequence (DNA): TGTGCCAGCAGCCAGGGCAGATATAATTCACCCCTCCACTTT. Its translation: CASSQGRYNSPLHF.

V gene TRBV4-1 combines with J gene TRBJ2-1; the D is unclear. With 4 bases removed from V and 0 bases from J, the gap between germline ends came to 16 bases. The germline V gene has CDR1 MGHRA and CDR2 YSYEKL. This CDR3 is built from 17 residues. CDR3 sequence: CASSLTIRAGSYNEQFF. The DNA for the CDR3 is TGCGCCAGCAGCCTCACTATCCGGGCCGGCTCCTACAATGAGCAGTTCTTC.

The V call is TRBV6-2 or TRBV6-3, the J call TRBJ2-6; D is perhaps TRBD1 (6 bases). Trimming stripped 6 bases from V and 0 bases from J, with 12 bases between. This CDR3 region has 16 residues. Germline CDR1 and CDR2: MNHEY and SVGEGT. The CDR3 nucleotides read TGTGCCAGCAGCCCTACAGGGTCCTCTGGGGCCAACGTCCTGACTTTC. Translated: CASSPTGSSGANVLTF.

The gene calls are TRBV5-6 and TRBJ1-5; TRBD1 is a possible D gene (6 bases). CDR1 is SGHDT, CDR2 YYEEEE, per germline. The CDR3 is made up of 16 amino acids. V was clipped by 3 bases and J by 0 bases, with 13 bases between them. The CDR3 is CASSSNLQGSNQPQHF. CDR3 nucleotides: TGTGCCAGCAGCTCAAACCTACAGGGTAGCAATCAGCCCCAGCATTTT. The full variable domain, with the rest looked up from reference TRBV5-6 and TRBJ1-5, is DAGVTQSPTHLIKTRGQQVTLRCSPKSGHDTVSWYQQALGQGPQFIFQYYEEEERQRGNFPDRFSGHQFPNYSSELNVNALLLGDSALYLCASSSNLQGSNQPQHFGDGTRLSIL.

About this clone: One junction end disagrees with the germline gene, perhaps due to a read error. This rearrangement joins TRBV5-8 to TRBJ2-3; D assignment may be TRBD1 or TRBD2 (6 bases each). CDR3 length: 17 residues. The V gene's germline CDR1 is SGHTS and CDR2 YDEGEE. The CDR3: CASSLEVVGGSDHTPTF. CDR3 bases: TGTGCCAGCAGCTTGGAGGTGGTGGGGGGCTCGGACCATACCCCAACCTTT.

The rearrangement joins TRBV5-4 to TRBJ1-1; D perhaps matches TRBD1 (5 bases). CDR1 and CDR2 from the germline V gene are SGHNT and YYREEE (reference sequence). The CDR3 extends over 15 amino acids. Trimming cost V 4 bases and J 11 bases, with 24 bases left between them. The CDR3 region has the DNA TGTGCCAGCAGCGTTCAGGGAAGGAGGCTCCATGAGGCTTTCTTT. Translation gives CASSVQGRRLHEAFF.

The gene calls are TRBV7-8 and TRBJ2-5; possibly TRBD2 for D (5 bases). Per the germline V gene, CDR1 is SGHVS and CDR2 is FQNEAQ. The CDR3 length is 12 residues. Trimming cost V 1 base and J 13 bases, with 13 bases left between them. The CDR3 DNA is TGTGCCAGCAGCTTAGGAGGGTACTCTTGGTACTTC. It translates to CASSLGGYSWYF.

V gene TRBV19 combines with J gene TRBJ1-2, with no clear D. V lost 4 bases, J lost 2 bases, and 8 bases lay in between. The CDR3 runs 13 residues. Germline V CDR1 and CDR2: LNHDA, SQIVND (reference sequence). In nucleotides, the CDR3 is TGTGCCAGTAGTAGCGCCTTCAACTATGGCTACACCTTC. Encoded protein: CASSSAFNYGYTF.

This clone has more than one count but fewer than ten. The genes are TRBV19 and TRBJ1-2, with D perhaps matching TRBD1 (5 bases). This CDR3 comprises 16 residues. In germline, CDR1 is LNHDA, CDR2 SQIVND (reference sequence). Deletions cut 0 bases from V and 1 base from J, with 12 bases between. This CDR3 is CASSIERGLINYGYTF. In DNA, the CDR3 is TGTGCCAGTAGTATAGAAAGGGGCCTTATTAACTATGGCTACACCTTC.

The chain combines TRBV30 with TRBJ2-3, with TRBD2 matching 15 bases. This CDR3 contains 18 residues. From germline, CDR1 is GTSNPN and CDR2 SVGIG (reference sequence). J gave up 3 bases and V 3 bases, and 10 bases lay outside the gene matches. The CDR3 here is CAWSPGLAGGPRTDTQYF. Written as DNA, the CDR3 is TGTGCCTGGAGCCCCGGACTAGCGGGAGGGCCTAGGACAGATACGCAGTATTTT.

This chain links TRBV3-1 (or the pseudogene TRBV3-2) with TRBJ2-3; possible D gene TRBD2, 6 bases. Trimming pared 4 bases from V and 4 bases from J, leaving 9 bases between. Germline V gene data show CDR1 as LGHDT and CDR2 as YNNKEL (reference sequence). The CDR3 sequence is 13 residues long. CDR3 bases: TGTGCCAGCAGCCCAGGAGGGCCAGATACGCAGTATTTT. It yields the protein CASSPGGPDTQYF.

V is TRBV19 and J is TRBJ2-7, with a tentative D call TRBD1 (8 bases). Trimming shortened V by 3 bases and J by 2 bases, and 14 bases separated the two germline ends. The CDR3 is 15 amino acids. Germline V gene lookup returns CDR1 LNHDA and CDR2 SQIVND (reference sequence). The DNA for the CDR3 is TGTGCCAGTAGTATTCGGACAGGGAGGGCCTACGAGCAGTACTTC. Amino acid sequence: CASSIRTGRAYEQYF.

J is TRBJ2-2 and V is TRBV6-2 or TRBV6-3; TRBD2 aligns across 13 bases. CDR1 MNHEY and CDR2 SVGEGT come from the germline V gene. This CDR3 spans 16 amino acids. V lost 4 bases to trimming and J lost 5 bases; unmatched junction nucleotides: 4. Here the CDR3 reads CASSSPGLAGTGELFF. For the CDR3, the DNA is TGTGCCAGCAGTTCTCCGGGACTAGCGGGGACCGGGGAGCTGTTTTTT.

This clone was counted a few times. The rearrangement links TRBV27 to TRBJ2-6; TRBD1 agrees at 9 bases. The CDR3 runs to 16 residues. The V and J ends lost 7 bases and 1 base, in that order; junction bases with no gene match: 5. Germline V gene sequence: CDR1 MNHEY, CDR2 SMNVEV (reference sequence). The CDR3 DNA follows: TGTGCCAGCACAAGACAGGGGGTATCTGGGGCCAACGTCCTGACTTTC. Its translation: CASTRQGVSGANVLTF.

The rearrangement uses TRBV19 and TRBJ2-3; perhaps TRBD1 as D (6 bases). CDR1 and CDR2 (germline): LNHDA, SQIVND (reference sequence). V was cut by 2 bases and J by 3 bases, with 6 bases left in between. The CDR3 loop spans 13 amino acids. The CDR3 bases are TGTGCCAGTAGTATAACAGGGACAGATACGCAGTATTTT. As protein: CASSITGTDTQYF.

Relative to its sample, this clone is medium-sized (0.01 to 0.1%). The chain recombines TRBV6-1 with TRBJ1-2; no reliable D call. Germline CDR1 reads MNHNS; CDR2 reads SASEGT. Trimming shortened V by 2 bases and J by 3 bases, and 10 bases separated the two germline ends. The CDR3 is made up of 14 amino acids. The CDR3 region has the DNA TGTGCCAGCAGTGAATCATTCGAGTACTATGGCTACACCTTC. Residues: CASSESFEYYGYTF.

This chain connects TRBV29-1 to TRBJ2-1; no reliable D call. Germline V CDR1 and CDR2: SQVTM, ANQGSEA. V lost 4 bases, J lost 5 bases, and 9 bases lay in between. The CDR3 contains 12 residues. This chain's CDR3 is CSVVPMDNEQFF. CDR3 bases: TGCAGCGTTGTTCCGATGGACAATGAGCAGTTCTTC.